This paragraph reports one TCR beta chain. This sample was included in a study of cytomegalovirus exposure and HLA in healthy donors. Study details: Samples from HLA-typed donors yielded 85 million to 95 million unique TCRs in an early data release.

The CDR3 spans 12 residues. Germline loops: CDR1 SGHRS, CDR2 YFSETQ. V was clipped by 4 bases and J by 8 bases; unmatched bases: 3. A multiplex PCR was run with 60 Vbeta primers and 13 Jbeta primers. The table came from immunoSEQ multiplex PCR; TCRdb's copy has only in-frame clones and leaves some out. The data show tens of thousands of clones, with almost 75% seen just once and 5.4% held by the top ten. The chain is built from TRBV5-1 and TRBJ1-2, with 9 bases aligning to TRBD1. The source of this sequence is a man aged 50 to 59 in good health and CMV-seronegative. Sequencing was done on a sample of PBMCs. The CDR3 DNA is TGCGCCAGCAGCCGGGACAGGGACGGCTACACCTTC. This sequence encodes CASSRDRDGYTF.